Each of the 18 T cell receptor beta chains below was sequenced from the same sample in a study of T cells after yellow fever vaccination. TCRdb itself ran the 5' RACE reads through MiXCR, one entry per CDR3 protein. The top ten clones hold over 40% of a sample with 95,000 to 100,000 distinct CDR3 sequences, about 5.8% of them seen once. Source: CD8+ T cells sorted from PBMCs, taken 10 days after the yellow fever booster vaccination. These receptors were taken from a man younger than 30 who received the YFV17D yellow fever vaccine.

V usage is TRBV13 and J usage is TRBJ2-3, with TRBD2 identical over 10 bases. The J segment lost 3 bases and the V segment lost 5 bases, leaving 8 bases of the junction unmatched. The V gene's germline CDR1 is PRHDT and CDR2 FYEKMQ (reference sequence). The CDR3 extends over 16 amino acids. In nucleotides, the CDR3 is TGTGCCAGCAGCCGGTTCAAAGCGGGGGGGACAGATACGCAGTATTTT. This encodes CASSRFKAGGTDTQYF.

The table lists this clonotype with many counts. The gene calls are TRBV7-9 and TRBJ2-1, with 10 bases aligning to TRBD1. The junction had 5 bases not matched to a gene; V was cut back by 4 bases and J by 2 bases. The V gene's germline CDR1 is SEHNR and CDR2 FQNEAQ (reference sequence). There are 16 residues in the CDR3. CDR3 in DNA: TGTGCCAGCAGCTGGAGACAGGGGGCCACCTACAATGAGCAGTTCTTC. Translated: CASSWRQGATYNEQFF.

This clonotype was observed a handful of times. The chain joins TRBV9 to TRBJ1-5; possibly TRBD1 for D (5 bases). The CDR3 has 15 residues. V lost 3 bases to trimming and J lost 3 bases, with 13 bases between them. Germline-derived CDR1 and CDR2 are SGDLS and YYNGEE. The CDR3 sequence: CASSGSGGYNQPQHF. CDR3 sequence (DNA): TGTGCCAGCAGCGGATCGGGGGGGTACAATCAGCCCCAGCATTTT. The entire variable domain, with the rest obtained from reference TRBV9 and TRBJ1-5, is as follows: DSGVTQTPKHLITATGQRVTLRCSPRSGDLSVYWYQQSLDQGLQFLIQYYNGEERAKGNILERFSAQQFPDLHSELNLSSLELGDSALYFCASSGSGGYNQPQHFGDGTRLSIL.

This clonotype has just a few counts. V usage is TRBV12-5 and J usage is TRBJ1-1, with D perhaps matching TRBD1 (5 bases). Trimming removed 5 bases at V and 6 bases at J, with 13 bases between. The germline V gene has CDR1 LGHNT and CDR2 FRNRAP. CDR3 length: 13 residues. CDR3 residues: CASGLGTRAEAFF. The CDR3 DNA is TGTGCTAGTGGTCTCGGGACCCGGGCTGAAGCTTTCTTT.

This chain connects TRBV4-3 to TRBJ2-1; TRBD2 matches at 7 bases. J gave up 0 bases and V 0 bases, and 11 bases lay outside the gene matches. The CDR3 consists of 19 residues. Germline CDR1 LGHNA, CDR2 YSLEER. The CDR3 DNA is TGCGCCAGCAGCCAAGACGGTCTGGGGGGACTAAGCTCCTACAATGAGCAGTTCTTC. This sequence encodes CASSQDGLGGLSSYNEQFF.

The table lists this clonotype with many counts. CDR3 nucleotide sequence: TGTGCCAGCAGCCAAGCCAGCACCGGGGAGCTGTTTTTT. It is translated as CASSQASTGELFF. The chain combines TRBV3-1 with TRBJ2-2; D call uncertain. The germline V gene has CDR1 LGHDT and CDR2 YNNKEL (reference sequence). This CDR3 contains 13 residues. Between the trimmed V and J ends, which lost 1 base and 4 bases, there was a span of 4 bases.

The V and J genes are TRBV29-1 and TRBJ1-1; 10 bases match TRBD1. Germline CDR1 reads SQVTM; CDR2 reads ANQGSEA. After removal of 4 bases from V and 5 bases from J, the junction contained 1 base not matched to a gene. The length of the CDR3 is 12 residues. CDR3 protein: CSVGTGGTEAFF. The CDR3 region has the DNA TGCAGCGTTGGGACAGGGGGGACTGAAGCTTTCTTT. Using reference TRBV29-1 and TRBJ1-1 for the parts outside the CDR3, the full variable domain is SAVISQKPSRDICQRGTSLTIQCQVDSQVTMMFWYRQQPGQSLTLIATANQGSEATYESGFVIDKFPISRPNLTFSTLTVSNMSPEDSSIYLCSVGTGGTEAFFGQGTRLTVV.

This clonotype has only a few counts. V is TRBV6-6 and J is TRBJ2-5; 7 nucleotides align to TRBD1. The ends lost 1 base at V and 2 bases at J; junction bases unmatched: 7. The V gene's germline CDR1 is MNHNY and CDR2 SVGAGI (reference sequence). The CDR3 extends over 16 amino acids. The DNA of the CDR3 is TGTGCCAGCAGTTACTTTCCCGACAGGGAGCAAGAGACCCAGTACTTC. Its protein product is CASSYFPDREQETQYF.

This clonotype was detected only a few times. This chain joins TRBV10-3 and TRBJ2-3, with 8 nucleotides matching TRBD2. V lost 6 bases, J lost 5 bases, and 13 bases stayed unmatched. The CDR3 is 16 amino acids. CDR1 and CDR2 from the germline V gene are ENHRY and SYGVKD. The CDR3, as DNA: TGTGCCATCAGCTGGCGGCTAGCGGGCCCCGGAGATACGCAGTATTTT. This translates into CAISWRLAGPGDTQYF.

V and J are TRBV12-3 or TRBV12-4 and TRBJ2-7; TRBD2 might be the D (6 bases). The V gene lost 7 bases and the J gene lost 4 bases, with 17 bases spanning the gap. CDR3 length: 14 amino acids. CDR3: CASTPSASSYEQYF. The DNA of the CDR3 is TGTGCCAGCACCCCTAGCGCATCCAGTTACGAGCAGTACTTC.

In nucleotides, the CDR3 is TGTGCCAGCAGCCAAGGAGGTGGCTACACCTTC. Translating gives CASSQGGGYTF. The chain recombines TRBV7-2 with TRBJ1-2; no firm D call. The germline V gene encodes CDR1 SGHTA and CDR2 FQGNSA. Trimming took off 5 bases at V and 7 bases at J, with 8 bases between the two ends. There are 11 residues in the CDR3.

The chain links TRBV11-2 to TRBJ1-2, with D tentatively TRBD1 (5 bases). Trimming stripped 4 bases from V and 8 bases from J, with 17 bases between. CDR1 is SGHAT, CDR2 FQNNGV, per germline. The CDR3 has 14 amino acids. The CDR3 sequence: CASSYQGADTGYTF. In DNA form, the CDR3 reads TGTGCCAGCAGCTATCAGGGCGCTGATACGGGCTACACCTTC.

This clonotype was seen only a few times. The V and J genes are TRBV7-9 and TRBJ1-3; unclear D gene. This CDR3 contains 14 residues. Trimming cost V 8 bases and J 5 bases, with 16 bases left between them. Germline CDR1 reads SEHNR; CDR2 reads FQNEAQ (reference sequence). CDR3 in DNA: TGTGCCAGCCCCCAGGCTCTAATGAGAAACACCATATATTTT. This translates into CASPQALMRNTIYF.

The V gene is TRBV20-1, the J gene TRBJ2-1; 10 bases fit TRBD2. The trim removed 0 bases at V and 0 bases at J, leaving 2 bases unmatched. Per the germline V gene, CDR1 is DFQATT and CDR2 is SNEGSKA (reference sequence). The CDR3 loop spans 16 amino acids. The CDR3: CSARELAGSSYNEQFF. CDR3 nucleotide sequence: TGCAGTGCTAGAGAACTAGCGGGGAGCTCCTACAATGAGCAGTTCTTC.

This clonotype was observed many times. The rearrangement uses TRBV4-3 and TRBJ2-2; possible D gene TRBD1, 6 bases. CDR1 is LGHNA, CDR2 YSLEER, per germline. Trimming pared 5 bases from V and 5 bases from J, leaving 18 bases between. The CDR3 sequence is 16 residues long. CDR3 nucleotide sequence: TGCGCCAGCAGCGACCGACAGGTTCGCGGTACCGGGGAGCTGTTTTTT. It encodes CASSDRQVRGTGELFF.

This clonotype turned up a few times. The chain is built from TRBV2 and TRBJ2-7; 10 nucleotides agree with TRBD2. With 9 bases clipped from V and 2 bases from J, the junction kept 7 bases outside the gene matches. The germline CDR1 and CDR2 sequences are SNHLY and FYNNEI. The CDR3 sequence is 14 residues long. This CDR3 reads CASDSGGPPYEQYF. DNA of the CDR3: TGTGCCAGTGATAGCGGGGGGCCTCCCTACGAGCAGTACTTC.

The J gene is TRBJ2-7, the V gene TRBV20-1; D might be TRBD2 (6 bases). This CDR3 has 14 amino acids. Germline V gene data show CDR1 as DFQATT and CDR2 as SNEGSKA (reference sequence). The V gene lost 0 bases and the J gene lost 3 bases, with 12 bases spanning the gap. This CDR3 reads CSARDSGGYYEQYF. For the CDR3, the DNA is TGCAGTGCTAGAGATAGCGGAGGATACTACGAGCAGTACTTC.

This clonotype turned up a few times. The chain joins TRBV6-6 to TRBJ2-1; possible D gene TRBD1, 6 bases. The V and J ends lost 8 bases and 5 bases respectively, with 13 bases between them. Germline V gene data show CDR1 as MNHNY and CDR2 as SVGAGI (reference sequence). This CDR3 is 13 amino acids long. CDR3 nucleotides: TGTGCCAGCGCCGGGACAAGGAACAATGAGCAGTTCTTC. Residues: CASAGTRNNEQFF.